The rows below give T cell receptor beta chains drawn from one sample of a study of blood T cell repertoires in COVID-19. The protocol was immunoSEQ multiplex PCR, while the TCRdb copy is restricted to in-frame clones and leaves out a portion. Among 150,000 to 200,000 clones listed, approximately 83% were seen once. Sequenced material: peripheral blood. The receptor set was obtained from a man between 60 and 70 years old with acute or convalescent COVID-19. Each CDR3 is given with its conserved first and last residue. The D gene is left open where the match is weak.

D gene	V gene	J gene	CDR3 protein
NA	TRBV28	TRBJ2-1	CASSAARAGINEQFF
TRBD1	TRBV7-9	TRBJ2-7	CASSSLWAGQGIYEQYF
TRBD2	TRBV10-3	TRBJ2-7	CAITSGTSGYEQYF
TRBD2	TRBV7-3	TRBJ2-1	CASSLTRTSGRDNEQFF
NA	TRBV21-1	TRBJ1-3	CASSKAPGPGGNTIYF
NA	TRBV6-5	TRBJ1-2	CASSPKGQVRGYTF
NA	TRBV7-8	TRBJ2-1	CASSPVSASSYNEQFF
NA	TRBV2	TRBJ2-4	CASSGYKNIQYF
NA	TRBV28	TRBJ2-5	CASGRGGAFDETQYF
NA	TRBV28	TRBJ1-5	CASSLGGAGQPQHF
TRBD1	TRBV24-1	TRBJ1-5	CATSDAGTGNQPQHF
NA	TRBV6-6	TRBJ1-2	CASNLWTANYGYTF
NA	TRBV7-8	TRBJ1-2	CASSLVQGAGYTF
TRBD1	TRBV9	TRBJ1-1	CASSVDRGTEAFF
NA	TRBV28	TRBJ2-1	CASMDFLRNNEQFF
NA	TRBV4-1	TRBJ1-6	CASSPGAGANSPLHF
NA	TRBV25-1	TRBJ1-1	CASSEYNPVGGAEAFF
NA	TRBV11-2	TRBJ1-5	CASSLGWGGGEPQHF
NA	TRBV2	TRBJ2-2	CASSGVSLVGELFF
NA	TRBV2	TRBJ1-1	CASRPQNTEAFF
NA	TRBV24-1	TRBJ1-3	CATSDPRRGDGNTIYF
TRBD1	TRBV6-5	TRBJ1-2	CASSPPGQRLTF
NA	TRBV28	TRBJ2-3	CASSRHRDLYTDTQYF
TRBD1	TRBV10-3	TRBJ1-2	CAISELNRGNYGYTF
NA	TRBV19	TRBJ1-1	CASSRQVNTEAFF
TRBD1	TRBV6-6	TRBJ1-1	CASSSRPGQGASEAFF
TRBD1	TRBV2	TRBJ1-1	CASTPGQGARTEAFF
TRBD1	TRBV2	TRBJ1-1	CASRGQGAEAFF
NA	TRBV7-9	TRBJ1-4	CASSIQRGTNEKLFF
NA	TRBV9	TRBJ2-3	CASSVGGLGTDTQYF
NA	TRBV18	TRBJ2-6	CASSPRRGRETGANVLTF
NA	TRBV4-1	TRBJ1-4	CASSLRVGDKLFF
NA	TRBV30	TRBJ2-1	CAWASEYNEQFF
NA	TRBV19	TRBJ1-2	CASSILRAESGYTF
TRBD2	TRBV18	TRBJ2-7	CASSLQRGSSYEQYF
TRBD2	TRBV11-3	TRBJ2-4	CASSHTSPGGKNIQYF
NA	TRBV5-1	TRBJ1-2	CASSLDRLNYGYTF
TRBD1	TRBV9	TRBJ2-6	CASSQRGQGASGSSGANVLTF
NA	TRBV18	TRBJ1-1	CASSPSRGTEAFF
NA	TRBV29-1	TRBJ2-3	CSVEQPGLQLDTQYF
TRBD1	TRBV28	TRBJ1-2	CASRSPGQGTFGYTF
NA	TRBV6-5	TRBJ2-7	CASSTPGEIGYEQYF
TRBD1	TRBV29-1	TRBJ1-4	CSGRDRGPNEKLFF
NA	TRBV7-9	TRBJ2-7	CASSPAETRSLYEQYF
NA	TRBV7-9	TRBJ2-5	CASSLGGGDVGTQYF
TRBD2	TRBV28	TRBJ2-7	CASSFSDGRNYEQYF
NA	TRBV9	TRBJ1-5	CASSEPLPCLPGSNQPQHF
NA	TRBV1	TRBJ2-7	CTSSQEDRGHKICGQGRYEQYF
TRBD2	TRBV28	TRBJ2-5	CASSSAGLASGSETQYF
TRBD2	TRBV6-2/TRBV6-3	TRBJ2-1	CASSTLAGGVYNEQFF
TRBD1	TRBV29-1	TRBJ1-6	CSVAMGQADSPLHF
TRBD2	TRBV5-4	TRBJ2-3	CASRGGVASTDTQYF
TRBD2	TRBV5-8	TRBJ2-7	CASSWGLAGNYEQYF
TRBD2	TRBV9	TRBJ2-5	CASSVGRAGGRETQYF
NA	TRBV28	TRBJ2-3	CASSGDPTDTQYF